The 3 T cell receptor beta chains below all came from one sample that was sequenced in a study of cytomegalovirus exposure and HLA in healthy donors. Sequencing was performed with immunoSEQ multiplex PCR; in TCRdb, only in-frame clones are kept and a portion is missing. The sample holds some 100,000 clones; around 89% are singletons and the top ten take more than 1.5%. Sequenced: PBMCs. The origin of the receptors is a man younger than 30 in good health and CMV-seronegative.

The table lists this clone with a count of one. As DNA, the CDR3 is TGTGCCAGCAGCTTATCTGACATCGAGGGCTACGAGCAGTACTTC. Amino acid sequence: CASSLSDIEGYEQYF. This sequence joins TRBV13 and TRBJ2-7; D perhaps matches TRBD2 (5 bases). The CDR3 covers 15 residues. The V gene's germline CDR1 is PRHDT and CDR2 FYEKMQ (reference sequence). With 2 bases removed from V and 3 bases from J, the gap between germline ends came to 14 bases.

The rearrangement joins TRBV6-1 to TRBJ1-1; 7 bases agree with TRBD1. The CDR3 loop spans 14 amino acids. After removal of 7 bases from V and 4 bases from J, the junction contained 9 bases not matched to a gene. Germline lookup yields CDR1 MNHNS and CDR2 SASEGT. The CDR3 protein is CASTRQGRITEAFF. DNA of the CDR3: TGTGCCAGCACCCGACAGGGCCGCATCACTGAAGCTTTCTTT.

The rearrangement uses TRBV4-3 and TRBJ2-3; D is ambiguous. The CDR3 consists of 14 residues. CDR1 LGHNA and CDR2 YSLEER come from the germline V gene. V was trimmed by 5 bases and J by 1 base, leaving 10 bases between them. For the CDR3, the DNA is TGCGCCAGCAGCTTACAGTTAGGCACAGATACGCAGTATTTT. Translating it yields CASSLQLGTDTQYF.